This is a list of T cell receptor beta chains from one sample in a study of T cells in localized non-small cell lung cancer. Generated by immunoSEQ multiplex PCR, the TCRdb table keeps only in-frame clones and is missing some. The repertoire holds about 13,000 clones, with approximately 86% as singletons. Sequencing used peripheral blood, obtained before any cancer treatment. Every receptor here comes from a male donor at least 60 years old with stage III lung adenocarcinoma. The CDR3 runs from the conserved cysteine through the conserved F or W. A D gene is named only where the DNA matches it firmly. For some rows the clone size is stated as once, few or many, or as a class when expanded; others skip it.

V: TRBV7-8
D: .
size: .
J: TRBJ1-2
CDR3: CASSSTTANYGYTF
DNA: TGTGCCAGCAGCTCGACGACAGCTAACTATGGCTACACCTTC

V: TRBV10-3
D: .
size: .
J: TRBJ1-2
CDR3: CAISDPTGPQGITF
DNA: TGTGCCATCAGTGACCCAACTGGTCCCCAGGGAATCACCTTC

V: TRBV9
D: TRBD2
size: .
J: TRBJ2-1
CDR3: CASSVVSSGSRNEQFF
DNA: TGTGCCAGCAGCGTAGTGTCTAGCGGGAGTAGGAATGAGCAGTTCTTC

V: TRBV19
D: .
size: .
J: TRBJ1-5
CDR3: CARRGGHTGGGVGNQPQHF
DNA: TGTGCCCGTCGTGGGGGGCATACGGGGGGCGGGGTGGGCAATCAGCCCCAGCATTTT

V: TRBV23-1
D: .
size: .
J: TRBJ2-7
CDR3: CASFAQIQAYEQYF
DNA: TGCGCCAGCTTTGCCCAAATACAGGCCTACGAGCAGTACTTC

V: TRBV4-1
D: TRBD1
size: .
J: TRBJ2-7
CDR3: CASSQVGQGGEQYF
DNA: TGCGCCAGCAGCCAAGTCGGACAGGGAGGCGAGCAGTACTTC

V: TRBV5-1
D: .
size: few
J: TRBJ1-1
CDR3: CASRSGTEAFF
DNA: TGCGCCAGCAGGAGTGGGACTGAAGCTTTCTTT

V: TRBV4-1
D: TRBD2
size: .
J: TRBJ2-3
CDR3: CASSQARTRLDTQYF
DNA: TGCGCCAGCAGCCAAGCCCGGACTAGATTAGATACGCAGTATTTT

V: TRBV5-4
D: .
size: .
J: TRBJ1-1
CDR3: CASSARGPEAFF
DNA: TGTGCCAGCAGCGCTCGGGGGCCTGAAGCTTTCTTT

V: TRBV25-1
D: .
size: .
J: TRBJ1-1
CDR3: CASSAPLDGAFF
DNA: TGTGCCAGCAGTGCCCCCCTGGACGGAGCTTTCTTT

V: TRBV14
D: .
size: once
J: TRBJ1-1
CDR3: CASSQGGNTEAFF
DNA: TGTGCCAGCAGCCAGGGAGGGAACACTGAAGCTTTCTTT

V: TRBV9
D: .
size: .
J: TRBJ2-5
CDR3: CASSVDRRTLETQYF
DNA: TGTGCCAGCAGCGTAGATCGGCGAACCTTAGAGACCCAGTACTTC

V: TRBV5-1
D: .
size: .
J: TRBJ1-1
CDR3: CASSFTQGTEAFF
DNA: TGCGCCAGCAGTTTTACCCAGGGCACTGAAGCTTTCTTT

V: TRBV5-5
D: .
size: once
J: TRBJ1-3
CDR3: CASSFRRTGNTIYF
DNA: TGTGCCAGCAGCTTCCGGAGAACTGGAAACACCATATATTTT

V: TRBV5-1
D: TRBD2
size: .
J: TRBJ2-1
CDR3: CASSLIAGASNEQFF
DNA: TGCGCCAGCAGCTTGATAGCGGGAGCGAGCAATGAGCAGTTCTTC

V: TRBV6-1
D: .
size: .
J: TRBJ1-1
CDR3: CASSFGGRLTEAFF
DNA: TGTGCCAGCAGTTTCGGGGGCAGGTTGACTGAAGCTTTCTTT

V: TRBV28
D: .
size: .
J: TRBJ1-1
CDR3: CASSLLETEAFF
DNA: TGTGCCAGCAGTTTACTGGAGACTGAAGCTTTCTTT

V: TRBV3-1/TRBV3-2
D: .
size: .
J: TRBJ2-7
CDR3: CASSRPNF
DNA: TGTGCCAGCAGCCGCCCGAACTTC

V: TRBV5-1
D: .
size: .
J: TRBJ1-1
CDR3: CASSLGHVNTEAFF
DNA: TGCGCCAGCAGCTTGGGACACGTGAACACTGAAGCTTTCTTT

V: TRBV10-3
D: .
size: .
J: TRBJ1-5
CDR3: CAIASAHNQPQHF
DNA: TGTGCCATCGCGTCAGCCCACAATCAGCCCCAGCATTTT

V: TRBV7-8
D: TRBD2
size: .
J: TRBJ2-7
CDR3: CASSQAGGLSFTYEQYF
DNA: TGTGCCAGCAGCCAAGCGGGAGGTCTGAGTTTCACCTACGAGCAGTACTTC

V: TRBV2
D: TRBD2
size: once
J: TRBJ2-4
CDR3: CASSERASGGRGIQYF
DNA: TGTGCCAGCAGTGAAAGGGCTAGCGGGGGGAGAGGCATTCAGTACTTC

V: TRBV11-2
D: TRBD2
size: once
J: TRBJ2-3
CDR3: CASSLRLAGGGADTQYF
DNA: TGTGCCAGCAGCTTAAGACTAGCGGGAGGAGGAGCAGATACGCAGTATTTT

V: TRBV11-3
D: .
size: .
J: TRBJ2-4
CDR3: CASSFSGADIQYF
DNA: TGTGCCAGCAGCTTTTCGGGGGCGGACATTCAGTACTTC

V: TRBV9
D: .
size: .
J: TRBJ1-1
CDR3: CASSVGVDREAFF
DNA: TGTGCCAGCAGCGTAGGAGTAGACAGAGAAGCTTTCTTT

V: TRBV10-2
D: .
size: .
J: TRBJ2-1
CDR3: CASSGSGGPYNEQFF
DNA: TGCGCCAGCAGTGGTTCAGGGGGGCCGTACAATGAGCAGTTCTTC

V: TRBV4-1
D: .
size: once
J: TRBJ1-2
CDR3: CASSSGYGYTF
DNA: TGCGCCAGCAGCTCCGGCTATGGCTACACCTTC

V: TRBV18
D: .
size: .
J: TRBJ2-7
CDR3: CASSPPGGTSYEQYF
DNA: TGTGCCAGCTCACCACCGGGCGGGACCTCCTACGAGCAGTACTTC

V: TRBV2
D: .
size: .
J: TRBJ2-3
CDR3: CAQPGLNTDTQYF
DNA: TGTGCCCAGCCAGGACTAAATACAGATACGCAGTATTTT

V: TRBV5-1
D: .
size: .
J: TRBJ2-3
CDR3: CASSFKAGLFGTDTQYF
DNA: TGCGCCAGCAGCTTTAAGGCGGGATTGTTCGGCACAGATACGCAGTATTTT

V: TRBV5-1
D: TRBD2
size: .
J: TRBJ2-3
CDR3: CASSLAPAGGTDTQYF
DNA: TGCGCCAGCAGCTTGGCGCCAGCGGGGGGCACAGATACGCAGTATTTT

V: TRBV25-1
D: .
size: once
J: TRBJ1-2
CDR3: CASSSTRPEENYGYTF
DNA: TGTGCCAGCAGTTCCACGAGACCCGAGGAGAACTATGGCTACACCTTC

V: TRBV10-1
D: .
size: once
J: TRBJ2-5
CDR3: CASSDRETQYF
DNA: TGCGCCAGCAGTGACCGAGAGACCCAGTACTTC

V: TRBV30
D: .
size: .
J: TRBJ2-1
CDR3: CAWGAPYEQFF
DNA: TGTGCCTGGGGGGCACCATATGAGCAGTTCTTC